This TCR beta chain emerged from a study of memory CD4+ T cells and cytomegalovirus serostatus. Assay used: immunoSEQ multiplex PCR; TCRdb lists only in-frame clones, some missing. The repertoire has around 60,000 clones, 75% to 90% of them found once; the top ten carry more than 0.8%. The sort gate was single viable CD3+CD4+CD8-CD45RO+ cells for memory CD4+ T cells. V was clipped by 6 bases and J by 8 bases, with 10 bases between them. The CDR3 consists of 12 residues. Germline lookup yields CDR1 SNHLY and CDR2 FYNNEI. The sequencing sample was made of memory CD4+ T cells from blood. The source of this sequence is an adult in good health and CMV-seronegative. The genes are TRBV2 and TRBJ1-4; D remains unclear. CDR3 DNA sequence: TGTGCCAGCAGCTATCCGAGGGAAAAACTGTTTTTT. Encoded protein: CASSYPREKLFF.